This T cell receptor beta chain was profiled in a study of blood T cell repertoires in COVID-19. On the study more broadly: Whether acute or convalescent, the COVID-19 samples came from the United States, Italy and Spain. PBMCs, B-cell-depleted T cells, or T cells provided the cDNA or gDNA that made up the material.

Authors' methods: Nucleated cell counts were estimated from reference gene primer amplification. Repertoires were generated with immunoSEQ multiplex PCR, while TCRdb's copy carries only in-frame clones and drops some. That table supplies the V and J calls and clone size; D and trimming were determined from the DNA. The top ten hold less than 3% of the sample, which has a few hundred thousand clones, around 83% seen once. V gave up 5 bases and J gave up 4 bases, with 17 bases separating them. Germline-derived CDR1 and CDR2 are SEHNR and FQNEAQ (reference sequence). The CDR3 spans 15 residues. The sequenced material came from peripheral blood. V and J are TRBV7-9 and TRBJ1-2; maybe TRBD1 (5 bases). This clonotype was obtained from a man aged 45-65 years with active or convalescent COVID-19. The CDR3 loop is CASSIRGRESYGYTF. The CDR3 region has the DNA TGTGCCAGCAGCATCCGGGGGAGGGAAAGCTATGGCTACACCTTC.